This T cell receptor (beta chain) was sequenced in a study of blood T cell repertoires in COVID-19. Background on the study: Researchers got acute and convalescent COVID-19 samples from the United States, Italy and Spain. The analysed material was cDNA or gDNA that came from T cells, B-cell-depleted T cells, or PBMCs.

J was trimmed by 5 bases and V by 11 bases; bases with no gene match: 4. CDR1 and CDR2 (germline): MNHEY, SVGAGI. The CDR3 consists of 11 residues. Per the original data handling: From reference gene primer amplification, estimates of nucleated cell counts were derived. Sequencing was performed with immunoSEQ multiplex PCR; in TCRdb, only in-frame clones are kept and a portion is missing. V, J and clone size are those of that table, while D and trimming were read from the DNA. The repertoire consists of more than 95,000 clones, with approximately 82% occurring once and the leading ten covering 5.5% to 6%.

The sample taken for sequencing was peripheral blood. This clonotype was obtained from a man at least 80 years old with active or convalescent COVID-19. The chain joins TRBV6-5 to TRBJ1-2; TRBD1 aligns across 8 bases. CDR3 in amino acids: CAVQGGYGYTF. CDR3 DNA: TGTGCCGTACAGGGGGGATATGGCTACACCTTC.